A selection of T cell receptor beta chains follows, all from one sample in a study of blood T cell repertoires in COVID-19. Only in-frame clones appear in the TCRdb table, and some are missing; sequencing was by immunoSEQ multiplex PCR. The sample has 150,000 to 200,000 clones; about 83% are singletons. The sample comprised peripheral blood. These receptors originate from a person aged 70 to 80 with COVID-19, enrolled during active disease. The CDR3 runs from the conserved cysteine through the conserved F or W. The order of the fields is CDR3 protein, CDR3 DNA, clone size, CDR3 length, D gene, V gene, J gene. A D gene is named only where the DNA matches it firmly. Where a row states a size, it is once, few, many or the class of an expanded clone; other rows omit it.

CASSPGTGRVQFF	TGTGCCAGCAGCCCTGGGACAGGGAGAGTGCAGTTCTTC	.	13	TRBD1	TRBV12-3/TRBV12-4	TRBJ2-1
CASKYLAGPQETQYF	TGTGCCAGCAAATACCTGGCAGGGCCTCAAGAGACCCAGTACTTC	.	15	.	TRBV2	TRBJ2-5
CASSVGLAGVETQYF	TGTGCCAGCAGCGTCGGACTAGCGGGAGTGGAGACCCAGTACTTC	.	15	TRBD2	TRBV9	TRBJ2-5
CASTVPSGSLTSTDTQYF	TGTGCCAGCACTGTCCCGAGCGGGAGTTTAACTAGCACAGATACGCAGTATTTT	.	18	TRBD2	TRBV28	TRBJ2-3
CATSRVAGENTEAFF	TGTGCCACCAGCAGAGTGGCAGGTGAGAACACTGAAGCTTTCTTT	.	15	.	TRBV15	TRBJ1-1
CASSFHYGTGEWGGYTF	TGTGCCAGCAGTTTCCACTACGGGACAGGGGAATGGGGTGGCTACACCTTC	.	17	TRBD1	TRBV27	TRBJ1-2
CASSVATGTGVYTEAFF	TGTGCCAGCAGCGTAGCAACTGGGACAGGGGTTTACACTGAAGCTTTCTTT	.	17	TRBD1	TRBV9	TRBJ1-1
CATSDPTGAGELFF	TGTGCCACCAGTGATCCTACAGGGGCCGGGGAGCTGTTTTTT	few	14	TRBD1	TRBV24-1	TRBJ2-2
CASSDRRMPGQSTDTQYF	TGCGCCAGCAGCGATCGGAGGATGCCGGGCCAAAGCACAGATACGCAGTATTTT	.	18	.	TRBV5-1	TRBJ2-3
CASSVDSGGRLIDTQYF	TGTGCCAGCAGCGTAGATAGCGGGGGGCGCCTCATAGATACGCAGTATTTT	.	17	TRBD2	TRBV9	TRBJ2-3
CSAYSGLGAFF	TGCAGTGCTTACTCGGGGTTAGGAGCTTTCTTT	.	11	.	TRBV20-1	TRBJ1-1
CASRGASGSSYNEQFF	TGTGCCAGCCGTGGTGCTAGCGGGAGCTCCTACAATGAGCAGTTCTTC	.	16	TRBD2	TRBV28	TRBJ2-1
CASSDRGQAQGGRETQYF	TGTGCCAGCAGTGATCGGGGACAAGCGCAGGGTGGTCGGGAGACCCAGTACTTC	.	18	.	TRBV2	TRBJ2-5
CASSYGQNSPLHF	TGTGCCAGCAGTTACGGGCAGAATTCACCCCTCCACTTT	.	13	.	TRBV6-5	TRBJ1-6
CASSPSTGRTGEAFF	TGTGCCAGCTCACCATCAACCGGGCGAACAGGGGAAGCTTTCTTT	.	15	.	TRBV18	TRBJ1-1
CASSSNPPSTGGAHTEAFF	TGCGCCAGCAGCTCCAATCCACCTTCGACAGGGGGCGCCCATACTGAAGCTTTCTTT	few	19	TRBD1	TRBV5-1	TRBJ1-1
CASREGLAGYNEQFF	TGTGCCAGCAGGGAAGGACTAGCGGGGTACAATGAGCAGTTCTTC	.	15	TRBD2	TRBV6-1	TRBJ2-1
CASSLWVAGKETQYF	TGCGCCAGCAGCTTGTGGGTAGCGGGAAAAGAGACCCAGTACTTC	.	15	TRBD2	TRBV5-1	TRBJ2-5
CASSQSPGQGGGNTEAFF	TGTGCCAGCTCACAATCTCCGGGACAGGGAGGCGGGAACACTGAAGCTTTCTTT	.	18	TRBD1	TRBV18	TRBJ1-1
CASSLGGFEQYF	TGTGCCAGCAGTTTAGGAGGTTTCGAGCAGTACTTC	.	12	.	TRBV12-3/TRBV12-4	TRBJ2-7
CASSGTWGGGNEKLFF	TGTGCCAGCAGCGGGACTTGGGGCGGTGGTAATGAAAAACTGTTTTTT	once	16	.	TRBV6-6	TRBJ1-4
CASSALGRASTTEAFF	TGTGCCAGCTCAGCCCTTGGGAGGGCGTCAACCACTGAAGCTTTCTTT	once	16	.	TRBV18	TRBJ1-1
CASRETGGNEQFF	TGTGCCAGCAGGGAAACAGGGGGCAATGAGCAGTTCTTC	.	13	TRBD1	TRBV28	TRBJ2-1
CASSATGTVQETQYF	TGTGCCAGCAGCGCAACCGGGACAGTCCAAGAGACCCAGTACTTC	.	15	TRBD1	TRBV7-2	TRBJ2-5
CASSRGSGDSSTDTQYF	TGCGCCAGCAGCCGGGGTAGCGGGGATTCTAGCACAGATACGCAGTATTTT	.	17	TRBD2	TRBV4-3	TRBJ2-3
CASRRQGAEGNTIYF	TGTGCCAGCAGACGACAGGGGGCGGAAGGAAACACCATATATTTT	.	15	TRBD1	TRBV6-5	TRBJ1-3
CASSQDPSGETQYF	TGTGCCAGCAGCCAAGATCCCAGCGGTGAGACCCAGTACTTC	few	14	.	TRBV3-1/TRBV3-2	TRBJ2-5
CASSLVDSNEQFF	TGTGCCAGCAGCTTAGTGGACAGTAATGAGCAGTTCTTC	.	13	.	TRBV7-7	TRBJ2-1
CASRGSGGAYEQFF	TGTGCCAGCAGGGGTAGCGGGGGGGCTTATGAGCAGTTCTTC	.	14	TRBD2	TRBV27	TRBJ2-1
CASSLSGGVYNEQFF	TGTGCCAGCAGCTTGAGCGGGGGGGTCTACAATGAGCAGTTCTTC	.	15	TRBD2	TRBV7-2	TRBJ2-1
CASSPWASGYNEQFF	TGTGCCAGCAGCCCGTGGGCTAGCGGCTACAATGAGCAGTTCTTC	.	15	TRBD2	TRBV7-9	TRBJ2-1
CASSFYRMNTEAFF	TGTGCCAGCAGTTTTTACAGGATGAACACTGAAGCTTTCTTT	.	14	.	TRBV28	TRBJ1-1
CASSLENGNYGYTF	TGTGCCAGCAGCTTAGAGAACGGGAACTATGGCTACACCTTC	.	14	.	TRBV7-2	TRBJ1-2
CASSSRQGSGFNQPQHF	TGTGCCAGCAGTTCAAGACAGGGCAGCGGTTTCAATCAGCCCCAGCATTTT	.	17	TRBD1	TRBV6-2/TRBV6-3	TRBJ1-5
CASSPQNTEAFF	TGTGCCAGCAGTCCACAGAACACTGAAGCTTTCTTT	.	12	.	TRBV11-1	TRBJ1-1
CVSRGGEKEESNQPQHF	TGTGTCTCTCGGGGAGGGGAAAAGGAAGAAAGCAATCAGCCCCAGCATTTT	few	17	.	TRBV21-1	TRBJ1-5
CASSSSEGGTGVDEQYF	TGTGCCAGCAGCTCCTCCGAAGGTGGGACAGGGGTCGACGAGCAGTACTTC	.	17	TRBD1	TRBV7-9	TRBJ2-7
CASSIEPGNSYEQYF	TGTGCCAGTAGTATAGAACCCGGGAACTCCTACGAGCAGTACTTC	.	15	.	TRBV19	TRBJ2-7
CASSYPTGTELDNSPLHF	TGTGCCAGCAGTTACCCGACAGGGACCGAACTAGATAATTCACCCCTCCACTTT	.	18	TRBD1	TRBV6-7	TRBJ1-6
CASSIMVRQINQPQHF	TGTGCCAGTAGTATAATGGTCCGTCAGATTAATCAGCCCCAGCATTTT	.	16	.	TRBV19	TRBJ1-5
CASSSGTSGGTDTQYF	TGTGCCAGCAGCTCCGGGACTAGCGGGGGCACAGATACGCAGTATTTT	.	16	TRBD2	TRBV28	TRBJ2-3
CASSRTSENEQFF	TGTGCCAGCAGCCGGACTAGCGAGAATGAGCAGTTCTTC	.	13	TRBD2	TRBV3-1/TRBV3-2	TRBJ2-1
CASSLNVRSELTGAFF	TGTGCCAGCAGCTTAAACGTCCGGTCCGAGCTAACCGGGGCTTTCTTT	once	16	.	TRBV7-9	TRBJ1-1
CASSQPRRDRGRDTQYF	TGTGCCAGCAGCCAACCCCGCCGGGACAGGGGTAGGGATACGCAGTATTTT	.	17	TRBD1	TRBV3-1/TRBV3-2	TRBJ2-3